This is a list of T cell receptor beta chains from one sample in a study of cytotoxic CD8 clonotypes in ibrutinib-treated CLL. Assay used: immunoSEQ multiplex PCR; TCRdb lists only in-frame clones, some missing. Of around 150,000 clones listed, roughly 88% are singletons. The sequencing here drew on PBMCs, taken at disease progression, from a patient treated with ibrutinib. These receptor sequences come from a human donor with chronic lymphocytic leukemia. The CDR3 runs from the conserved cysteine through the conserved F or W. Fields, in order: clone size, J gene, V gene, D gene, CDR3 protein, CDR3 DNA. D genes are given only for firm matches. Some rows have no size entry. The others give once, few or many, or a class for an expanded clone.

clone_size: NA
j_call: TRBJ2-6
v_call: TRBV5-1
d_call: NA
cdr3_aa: CASSARTGSGANVLTF
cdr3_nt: TGCGCCAGCAGCGCCCGCACCGGCTCTGGGGCCAACGTCCTGACTTTC

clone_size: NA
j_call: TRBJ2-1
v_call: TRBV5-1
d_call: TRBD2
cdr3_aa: CASSLPTSGYNEQFF
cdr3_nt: TGCGCCAGCAGCTTGCCGACTAGCGGGTACAATGAGCAGTTCTTC

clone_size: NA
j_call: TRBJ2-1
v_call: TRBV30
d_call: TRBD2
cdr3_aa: CAWSREGSGSHNEQFF
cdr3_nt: TGTGCCTGGAGTCGGGAGGGTAGCGGGAGCCACAATGAGCAGTTCTTC

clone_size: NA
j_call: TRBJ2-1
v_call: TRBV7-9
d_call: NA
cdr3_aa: CASSLTGPVSYNEQFF
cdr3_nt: TGTGCCAGCAGCTTAACGGGACCAGTCTCCTACAATGAGCAGTTCTTC

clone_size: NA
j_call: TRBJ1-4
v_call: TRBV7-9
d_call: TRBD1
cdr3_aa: CASSPLPLQGAFGEKLFF
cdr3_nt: TGTGCCAGCAGCCCGCTGCCCTTACAGGGGGCATTTGGTGAAAAACTGTTTTTT

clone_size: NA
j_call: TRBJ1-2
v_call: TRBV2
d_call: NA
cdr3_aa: CASSEDPLYGYTF
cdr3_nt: TGTGCCAGCAGTGAAGATCCCCTTTATGGCTACACCTTC

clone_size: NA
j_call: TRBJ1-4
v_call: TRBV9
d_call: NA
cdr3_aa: CASSVHSYGENEKLFF
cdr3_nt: TGTGCCAGCAGCGTTCATTCATACGGGGAGAATGAAAAACTGTTTTTT

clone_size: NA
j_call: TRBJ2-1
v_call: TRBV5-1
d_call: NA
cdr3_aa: CASRSGSQFYNEQFF
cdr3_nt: TGCGCCAGCCGTTCCGGTAGCCAGTTCTACAATGAGCAGTTCTTC

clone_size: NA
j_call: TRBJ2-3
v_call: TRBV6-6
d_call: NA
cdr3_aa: CASSYDVPATDTQYF
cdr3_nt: TGTGCCAGCAGTTACGATGTGCCAGCGACAGATACGCAGTATTTT

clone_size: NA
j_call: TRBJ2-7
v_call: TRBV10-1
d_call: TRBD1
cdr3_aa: CASSDGGTGAYEQYF
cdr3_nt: TGCGCCAGCAGTGACGGAGGGACAGGGGCCTACGAGCAGTACTTC

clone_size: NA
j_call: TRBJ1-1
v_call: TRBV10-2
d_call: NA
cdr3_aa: CASSGFIISSTEAFF
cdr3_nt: TGCGCCAGCAGTGGGTTTATCATCAGTTCCACTGAAGCTTTCTTT

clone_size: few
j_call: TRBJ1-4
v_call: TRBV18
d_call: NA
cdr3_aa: CASSPDNEKLFF
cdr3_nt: TGTGCCAGCTCACCCGACAATGAAAAACTGTTTTTT

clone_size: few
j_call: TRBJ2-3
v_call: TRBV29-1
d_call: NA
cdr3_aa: CSVGPTDTQYF
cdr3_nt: TGCAGCGTTGGTCCCACAGATACGCAGTATTTT

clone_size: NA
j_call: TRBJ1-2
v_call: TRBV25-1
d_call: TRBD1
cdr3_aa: CASSGIDREARYYGYTF
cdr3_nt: TGTGCCAGCAGTGGAATTGACAGGGAAGCTAGATACTATGGCTACACCTTC

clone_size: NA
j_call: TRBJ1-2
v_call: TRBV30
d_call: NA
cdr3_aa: CAWTVTRVNYGYTF
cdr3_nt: TGTGCCTGGACTGTGACTCGGGTTAACTATGGCTACACCTTC

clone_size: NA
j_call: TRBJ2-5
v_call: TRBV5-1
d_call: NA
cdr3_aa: CASSNSGFGETQYF
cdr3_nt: TGCGCCAGCAGCAACTCAGGGTTCGGCGAGACCCAGTACTTC

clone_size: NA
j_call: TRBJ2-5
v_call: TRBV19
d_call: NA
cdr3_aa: CASSIAETQYF
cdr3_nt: TGTGCCAGTAGTATAGCAGAGACCCAGTACTTC

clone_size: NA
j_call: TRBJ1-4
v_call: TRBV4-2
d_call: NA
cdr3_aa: CASSRPGKGGEEKLFF
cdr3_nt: TGTGCCAGCAGCCGCCCCGGTAAAGGGGGGGAGGAAAAACTGTTTTTT

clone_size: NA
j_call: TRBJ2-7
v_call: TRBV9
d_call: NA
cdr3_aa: CASSVSYSTSYEQYF
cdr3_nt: TGTGCCAGCAGCGTAAGCTACAGCACTTCCTACGAGCAGTACTTC

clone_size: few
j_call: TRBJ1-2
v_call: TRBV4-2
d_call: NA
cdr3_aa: CASSPGLYYTF
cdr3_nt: TGTGCCAGCAGTCCCGGGCTTTACTACACCTTC

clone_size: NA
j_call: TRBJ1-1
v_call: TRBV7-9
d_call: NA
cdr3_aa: CASSLDFAAFF
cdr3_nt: TGTGCCAGCAGCTTAGATTTCGCAGCTTTCTTT

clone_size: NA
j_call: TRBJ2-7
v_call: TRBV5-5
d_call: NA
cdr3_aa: CASSFSAYEQYF
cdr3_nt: TGTGCCAGCAGCTTTAGCGCCTACGAGCAGTACTTC

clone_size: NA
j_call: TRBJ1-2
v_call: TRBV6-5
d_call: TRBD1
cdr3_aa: CASSYQGQGYGYTF
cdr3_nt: TGTGCCAGCAGTTACCAGGGACAGGGCTATGGCTACACCTTC

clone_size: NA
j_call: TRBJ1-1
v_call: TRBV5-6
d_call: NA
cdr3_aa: CASSLDGTEAFF
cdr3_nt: TGTGCCAGCAGCTTGGACGGCACTGAAGCTTTCTTT

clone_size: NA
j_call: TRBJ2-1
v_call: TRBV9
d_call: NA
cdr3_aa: CASSVDPTGSEQFF
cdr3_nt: TGTGCCAGCAGCGTAGACCCCACAGGGAGTGAGCAGTTCTTC

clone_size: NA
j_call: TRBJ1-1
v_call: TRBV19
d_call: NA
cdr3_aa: CASSIGGSTEAFF
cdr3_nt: TGTGCCAGTAGTATTGGCGGGTCCACTGAAGCTTTCTTT

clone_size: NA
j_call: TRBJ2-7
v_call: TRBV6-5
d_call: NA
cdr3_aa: CASSSGGGPGPYEQYF
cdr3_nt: TGTGCCAGCAGTTCTGGGGGTGGTCCCGGTCCCTACGAGCAGTACTTC

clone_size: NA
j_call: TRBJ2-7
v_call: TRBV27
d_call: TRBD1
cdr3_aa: CASRQGASYEQYF
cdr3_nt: TGTGCCAGCAGACAGGGGGCGAGCTACGAGCAGTACTTC

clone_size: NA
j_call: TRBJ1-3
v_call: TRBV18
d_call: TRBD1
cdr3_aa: CASSPADRFSGNTIYF
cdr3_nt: TGTGCCAGCTCACCGGCGGACAGGTTCTCTGGAAACACCATATATTTT